This TCR beta chain was sequenced during a study of cytomegalovirus exposure and HLA in healthy donors. Turning to the study itself: The 120 validation repertoires and the 650 to 850 first-cohort repertoires shared a platform, a later analysis reported. Overall study results and limits: The authors listed 180 or so TCR beta chains as cytomegalovirus-associated.

A note on this clone: Its target is unknown.

Trimming cost V 6 bases and J 7 bases; bases outside gene matches: 12. Germline CDR1 reads MNHEY; CDR2 reads SMNVEV (reference sequence). This CDR3 comprises 15 residues. The table came from immunoSEQ multiplex PCR; TCRdb's copy has only in-frame clones and leaves some out. The sample lists a few hundred thousand clones, 85% to 90% occurring once. The clonotype was recovered from a woman under 30 in good health and CMV-seronegative. The V and J genes are TRBV27 and TRBJ2-1, with 7 bases fitting TRBD2. The specimen was PBMCs. This CDR3 reads CASRGGSSGVNEQFF. The CDR3 DNA sequence: TGTGCCAGCAGAGGTGGGTCTAGCGGTGTAAATGAGCAGTTCTTC.